This T cell receptor beta chain was profiled in a study of T cells in Graves' hyperthyroidism and ophthalmopathy. Study findings and constraints: The blood repertoire included most of the expanded thyroid clonotypes above 0.001.

The investigators amplified TCR beta CDR3 regions from RNA transcripts. Researchers ran a first-round RT-PCR on the TCR CDR3 using the HTBI primer set. In TCRdb, the multiplex PCR reads were re-called with MiXCR into one record per CDR3 protein. The table has around 690,000 distinct CDR3 sequences, around 15% seen once. V lost 2 bases and J 7 bases, leaving 9 bases between the germline ends. Per germline, CDR1 LGHDT and CDR2 YNNKEL (reference sequence). This CDR3 is 13 amino acids long. When ophthalmopathy did not progress within 18 months, Graves' hyperthyroidism was considered stable. The diagnoses drew upon clinical symptoms, serum thyroxine and TRAb, thyroid ultrasound and orbital computed tomography. PBMCs were obtained from approximately 9.2 ml fresh peripheral blood. The sample holds many counts of this clonotype. Its antigen is not known.

The chain links TRBV3-1 to TRBJ1-5; D not resolved. Sequencing used blood. The receptor's source is a man in his fifties with Graves' hyperthyroidism. CDR3 bases: TGTGCCAGCAGCCAATCTGAGGCCCAGCCCCAGCATTTT. Protein sequence: CASSQSEAQPQHF.